This TCR beta chain was observed in a study of T cells in Graves' hyperthyroidism and ophthalmopathy. A NOSPECS grade of at least 4, a Clinical Activity Score of at least 3 and duration under 3 months were recorded in ophthalmopathy patients. Study results and limitations: Onset of ophthalmopathy came a median roughly 6.5 months after the model predicted it.

Trimming pared 3 bases from V and 2 bases from J, leaving 18 bases between. The CDR3 consists of 17 residues. TCR beta CDR3 regions were amplified from RNA transcripts. HTBI primers drove first-round RT-PCR of the TCR CDR3. TCRdb reprocessed the multiplex PCR reads via MiXCR and lists one record per CDR3 protein. The sample gives roughly 500,000 distinct CDR3 sequences, around a fifth of which show up once; roughly 49% is in the top ten. This clonotype was counted ten times or more. Its antigen remains unidentified. The sequenced sample consisted of blood. V gene TRBV12-3 or TRBV12-4 combines with J gene TRBJ2-3; a weak D match, TRBD2 (6 bases). The sequence derives from a woman in her seventies with Graves' ophthalmopathy. CDR3 coding DNA: TGTGCCAGCAGTTTGATCGTGGGACTCCATGCCACAGATACGCAGTATTTT. Amino acid sequence: CASSLIVGLHATDTQYF.